This T cell receptor beta chain appears in the sequencing data of a study of T cells in localized non-small cell lung cancer. Overall study results and limits: Uninvolved adjacent lung showed higher T cell clonality than tumor. Only one tumor region went through sequencing, so heterogeneity may still be there.

Assay: immunoSEQ multiplex PCR; the TCRdb copy retains only in-frame clones and omits some. Of about 750 clones listed, roughly 25% were seen once; the top ten hold roughly 19%. Germline V CDR1 and CDR2: LGHNT, FRNRAP. CDR3 length: 16 residues. This clone was seen a handful of times. Its antigen is still unknown. The TCR was taken from a woman between 40 and 69 years old with stage III lung adenocarcinoma. The rearrangement links TRBV12-5 to TRBJ2-2, with TRBD1 matching 8 bases. The sample was normal lung tissue next to the tumor, taken before any cancer treatment. The CDR3 bases are TGTGCCAGCACCGACAGGGGTAGGGCGAACACCGGGGAGCTGTTTTTT. It codes for CASTDRGRANTGELFF.